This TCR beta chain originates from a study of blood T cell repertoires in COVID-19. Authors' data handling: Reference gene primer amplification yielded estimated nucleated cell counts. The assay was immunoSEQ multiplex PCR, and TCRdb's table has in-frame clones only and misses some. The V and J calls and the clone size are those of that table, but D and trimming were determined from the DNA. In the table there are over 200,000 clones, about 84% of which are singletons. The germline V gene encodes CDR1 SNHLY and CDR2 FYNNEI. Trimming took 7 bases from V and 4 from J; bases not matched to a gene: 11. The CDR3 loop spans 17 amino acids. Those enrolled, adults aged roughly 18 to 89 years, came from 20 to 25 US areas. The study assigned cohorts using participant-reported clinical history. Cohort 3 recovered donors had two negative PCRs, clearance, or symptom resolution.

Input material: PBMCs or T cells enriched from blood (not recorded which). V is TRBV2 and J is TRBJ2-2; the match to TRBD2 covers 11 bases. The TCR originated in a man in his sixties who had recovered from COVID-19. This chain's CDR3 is CASKGTSGGRSTGELFF. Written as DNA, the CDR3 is TGTGCCAGCAAAGGGACTAGCGGTGGTCGGTCCACCGGGGAGCTGTTTTTT. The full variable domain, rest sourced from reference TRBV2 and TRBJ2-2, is EPEVTQTPSHQVTQMGQEVILRCVPISNHLYFYWYRQILGQKVEFLVSFYNNEISEKSEIFDDQFSVERPDGSNFTLKIRSTKLEDSAMYFCASKGTSGGRSTGELFFGEGSRLTVL.